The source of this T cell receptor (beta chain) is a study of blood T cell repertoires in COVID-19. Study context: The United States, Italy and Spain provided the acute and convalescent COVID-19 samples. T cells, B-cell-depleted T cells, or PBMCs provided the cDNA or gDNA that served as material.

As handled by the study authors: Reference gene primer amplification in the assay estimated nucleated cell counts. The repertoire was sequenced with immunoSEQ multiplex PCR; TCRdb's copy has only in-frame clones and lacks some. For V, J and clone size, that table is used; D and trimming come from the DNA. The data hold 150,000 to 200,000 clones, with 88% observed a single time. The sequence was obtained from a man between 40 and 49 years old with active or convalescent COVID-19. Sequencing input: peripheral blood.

CDR3 residues: CASSLEQGENYGYTF. CDR3 bases: TGTGCCAGCAGCTTAGAACAGGGGGAGAACTATGGCTACACCTTC. The chain recombines TRBV11-3 with TRBJ1-2; 8 bases match TRBD1. V was clipped by 0 bases and J by 2 bases; unmatched bases: 2. This CDR3 is built from 15 residues. In germline, CDR1 is SGHNT, CDR2 YENEEA.